This TCR beta chain was identified in a study of T cell repertoires in cytomegalovirus infection. Each CDR3 protein is one row after TCRdb ran MiXCR on the reads. Of about 60,000 distinct CDR3 sequences listed, 33% are singletons. Turning to this clonotype: Its specificity is unknown.

V was trimmed by 6 bases and J by 7 bases, leaving 9 bases between them. This CDR3 is 12 amino acids long. The germline gives CDR1 MNHEY, CDR2 SVGEGT. Sequences were obtained from PBMCs, sequenced either directly or after in vitro stimulation (not recorded which). This TCR was recovered from a human donor in good health (CMV status not recorded). Some clones in this sample may be carry-over from other donors' samples. V gene TRBV6-2 or TRBV6-3 combines with J gene TRBJ2-2, with D hard to call. CDR3 bases: TGTGCCAGCAGAGGGCGCGGCGGGGAGCTGTTTTTT. This encodes CASRGRGGELFF.